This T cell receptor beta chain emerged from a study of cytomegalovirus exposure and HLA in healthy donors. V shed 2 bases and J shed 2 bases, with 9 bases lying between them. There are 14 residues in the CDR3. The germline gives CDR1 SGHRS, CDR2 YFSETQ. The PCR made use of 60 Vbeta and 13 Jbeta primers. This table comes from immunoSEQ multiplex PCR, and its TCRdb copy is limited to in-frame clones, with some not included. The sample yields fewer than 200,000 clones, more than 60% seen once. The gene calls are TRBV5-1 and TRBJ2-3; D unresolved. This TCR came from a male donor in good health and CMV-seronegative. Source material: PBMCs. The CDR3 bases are TGCGCCAGCAGCTTTTCTAGTCCCACAGATACGCAGTATTTT. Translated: CASSFSSPTDTQYF.